The following is a TCR beta chain sequence with its context. The antigen remains unidentified. As to treatment: over 15 received Ad26.COV2.S at low or high dose, single or two shots; about 5 received placebo; per-sample allocation not given. Material that was analyzed had been drawn on day 63 after the first vaccine or placebo injection. An adult of 18-55 years in Boston served as donor. J lost 7 bases, V lost 4 bases, and 10 bases had no gene match. Looked up from germline, CDR1 is MNHEY and CDR2 is SVGAGI. The CDR3 is 15 amino acids. Measured with immunoSEQ multiplex PCR; TCRdb has only the in-frame clones, and not every one. This sample has about 350,000 clones, with around nine tenths found just once. This record comes from a study of Ad26.COV2.S vaccination and SARS-CoV-2 variants. General study points: Vaccine and placebo groups showed comparable non-spike TCR breadth.

The material was peripheral blood, obtained in a trial of Ad26.COV2.S vaccine versus placebo. This sequence was found in a person aged 18 to 59 who received the Ad26.COV2.S COVID-19 vaccine or a placebo. The V and J genes are TRBV6-5 and TRBJ1-3, with TRBD1 identical over 7 bases. For the CDR3, the DNA is TGTGCCAGCAGTTCTCTTTTGCCCAGGGGGAACACCATATATTTT. Translated, it gives CASSSLLPRGNTIYF.